This T cell receptor beta chain was found in a study of T cell repertoires in cytomegalovirus infection. About the study: Shared public TCR beta signatures pointed to both CMV infection and a matching HLA type. Study-wide results and limits: The study found HLA-C-restricted CMV-specific TCR beta clonotypes dominating the ex vivo response. Identification of carriers of CMV plus the relevant HLA was achieved through cumulative public TCR beta family frequency.

With regard to this clonotype: Antigen: not known. A clone one base away is much larger, so this may be a read error.

This CDR3 contains 19 residues. TCRdb used MiXCR to reprocess the reads, holding one entry per CDR3 protein. There are hundreds of thousands of distinct CDR3 sequences in the sample; roughly 10% occur only once, and around 9.6% lies in the top ten. This receptor was taken from a human donor in good health (CMV status not recorded). Some clones in this sample may be carry-over from other donors' samples. Sequencing was carried out using PBMCs. This chain uses TRBV23-1 with TRBJ2-5; TRBD1 is a possible D gene (6 bases). TRBV23-1 is placed among ORFs of uncertain function. This CDR3 is CASSQPNPMRDTIEESQYF. The CDR3 DNA sequence: TGCGCCAGCAGTCAACCCAACCCCATGAGGGACACAATAGAAGAGAGCCAGTACTTC.